These 2 T cell receptor beta chains originate from one sample sequenced in a study of CD8+ T cells in alopecia areata. Following RNA extraction, reverse transcription yielded cDNA that acted as the sequencing template. Clones were read by immunoSEQ multiplex PCR, and TCRdb kept only the in-frame ones, dropping some. The profile shows over 100,000 clones, about 50% of them singletons. Treatment reported: oral pan-JAK inhibitor, 5-10 mg twice daily. The sample here was CD4+ T cells sorted from blood, taken at week 4, from a patient treated with tofacitinib. The source of these receptors is a human donor with alopecia areata.

V and J are TRBV2 and TRBJ1-2, with TRBD1 identical over 8 bases. With 5 bases clipped from V and 3 bases from J, the junction kept 8 bases outside the gene matches. Germline V gene sequence: CDR1 SNHLY, CDR2 FYNNEI. This CDR3 region has 15 residues. This CDR3 reads CASSPDRGEDYGYTF. The CDR3 nucleotides read TGTGCCAGCAGTCCAGACAGGGGTGAGGACTATGGCTACACCTTC.

This chain uses TRBV30 with TRBJ1-2; D gene ambiguous. Germline V gene data show CDR1 as GTSNPN and CDR2 as SVGIG (reference sequence). V lost 0 bases and J lost 7, with 6 bases in between. There are 11 residues in the CDR3. The CDR3 region has the DNA TGTGCCTGGAGTGTAACCGGTGGCTACACCTTC. It codes for CAWSVTGGYTF.